This TCR beta chain was obtained from a study of T-cell memory formation after mild COVID-19. At the level of the study: There were largely donor-specific TCR clusters.

Study-wide findings and caveats: The appearance of some responding clones in pre-infection memory suggested that cross-reactive memory joined.

Notes on this clonotype: The antigen is unknown.

This CDR3 has 13 amino acids. Germline values: CDR1 SQVTM, CDR2 ANQGSEA. Trimming cost V 5 bases and J 0 bases, with 11 bases left between them. After 5'RACE with constant-segment primers, TCR alpha and TCR beta cDNA libraries carrying sample barcodes and UMIs were obtained. MiXCR, applied by TCRdb to the 5' RACE reads, yields one record per CDR3 protein. The sample holds hundreds of thousands of distinct CDR3 sequences, less than 25% seen once. The TCR was taken from an adult woman who had mild COVID-19 (a few samples of this study predate the infection). Cell type and time point are not known. The chain couples TRBV29-1 to TRBJ2-7; D is unclear. Material: PBMCs or a T cell subset sorted from them (not recorded which). CDR3 DNA: TGCAGCGTTCGTGTGCAGTCCTCCTACGAGCAGTACTTC. It codes for CSVRVQSSYEQYF.